Sequencing of this T cell receptor (beta chain) was carried out in a study of blood T cell repertoires in COVID-19. Study at large: Sources were T cells, B-cell-depleted T cells, or PBMCs; the material itself was cDNA or gDNA.

Data came from immunoSEQ multiplex PCR; TCRdb stores just in-frame clones and leaves some out. Of 150,000 to 200,000 clones listed, roughly 91% are singletons. Germline V gene sequence: CDR1 MNHEY, CDR2 SVGEGT. J lost 6 bases, V lost 2 bases, and 11 bases had no gene match. The length of the CDR3 is 17 residues. What was sequenced was peripheral blood. The source is a human donor in a cohort sampled during active COVID-19. This sequence joins TRBV6-2 or TRBV6-3 and TRBJ2-7; 12 nucleotides line up with TRBD2. DNA for the CDR3: TGTGCCAGCAGTTACCTCGGGACTAGCGGGCGGGCTGGCGAGCAGTACTTC. Translated: CASSYLGTSGRAGEQYF.